This TCR beta chain came from a study of sequential checkpoint blockade in melanoma. About the study: Randomization was 1:1 between first-line nivolumab→ipilimumab and ipilimumab→nivolumab. Matched biopsies came pretreatment and at week 13 for some 21 patients. TCRβ was sequenced from DNA of 91 pretreatment tumors.

Treatment reported: randomized to nivolumab then ipilimumab (arm A) or the reverse (arm B). Patients had received no earlier DNA-damaging chemotherapy. Repertoires were generated with immunoSEQ multiplex PCR, while TCRdb's copy carries only in-frame clones and drops some. The sample yields 9,000 to 9,500 clones, 25% to 30% seen once. Trimming stripped 3 bases from V and 0 bases from J, with 1 base between. The CDR3 length is 12 residues. CDR1 and CDR2 (germline): MGHRA, YSYEKL. This specimen was tumor tissue (inferred from file names), taken from a patient given nivolumab and ipilimumab in sequence. The sequence derives from a human donor with melanoma. The chain carries TRBV4-1 and TRBJ2-3; D is unclear. This chain's CDR3 is CASSHSTDTQYF. In DNA form, the CDR3 reads TGCGCCAGCAGCCACAGCACAGATACGCAGTATTTT.